The following is a TCR beta chain sequence with its context. This CDR3 spans 15 amino acids. Germline V lookup: CDR1 SGHNT, CDR2 YYREEE (reference sequence). V shed 2 bases and J 6 bases; nucleotides not matched to a gene: 6. The source of the sample is a study of cytomegalovirus exposure and HLA in healthy donors. Primers: 60 Vbeta forward and 13 Jbeta reverse. The data were produced by immunoSEQ multiplex PCR, yet TCRdb's version contains in-frame clones alone and is incomplete. The profile covers around 150,000 clones, with about 72% appearing a single time and approximately 2.1% taken by the ten largest.

The sequenced material came from PBMCs. The receptor was derived from a man aged 40-49 years in good health and CMV-seronegative. The rearrangement uses TRBV5-4 and TRBJ2-7, with TRBD1 matching 12 bases. The CDR3 region is CASSLPGQGACEQYF. As DNA, the CDR3 is TGTGCCAGCAGCTTACCGGGACAGGGGGCATGCGAGCAGTACTTC.